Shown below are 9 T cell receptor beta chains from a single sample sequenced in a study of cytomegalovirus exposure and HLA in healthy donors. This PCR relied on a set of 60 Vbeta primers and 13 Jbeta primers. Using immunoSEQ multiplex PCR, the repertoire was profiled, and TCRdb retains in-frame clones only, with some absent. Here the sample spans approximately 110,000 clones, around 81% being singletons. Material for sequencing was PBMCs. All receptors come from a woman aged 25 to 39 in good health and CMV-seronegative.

This chain's CDR3 is CASRLTSGTDTQYF. The CDR3 DNA reads as TGTGCCAGCAGGCTGACTAGCGGCACAGATACGCAGTATTTT. The rearrangement uses TRBV2 and TRBJ2-3; 8 bases agree with TRBD2. Trimming removed 6 bases from V and 1 base from J; junction bases left unmatched: 3. Germline CDR1 is SNHLY and CDR2 is FYNNEI. CDR3 size: 14 residues. Together with reference TRBV2 and TRBJ2-3, the CDR3 gives the full variable domain: EPEVTQTPSHQVTQMGQEVILRCVPISNHLYFYWYRQILGQKVEFLVSFYNNEISEKSEIFDDQFSVERPDGSNFTLKIRSTKLEDSAMYFCASRLTSGTDTQYFGPGTRLTVL.

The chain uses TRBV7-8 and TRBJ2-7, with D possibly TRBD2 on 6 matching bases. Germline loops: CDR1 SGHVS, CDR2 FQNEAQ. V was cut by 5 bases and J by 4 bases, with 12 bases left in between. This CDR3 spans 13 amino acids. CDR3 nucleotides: TGTGCCAGCAGCCGGGCGGGGAAGTACGAGCAGTACTTC. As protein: CASSRAGKYEQYF.

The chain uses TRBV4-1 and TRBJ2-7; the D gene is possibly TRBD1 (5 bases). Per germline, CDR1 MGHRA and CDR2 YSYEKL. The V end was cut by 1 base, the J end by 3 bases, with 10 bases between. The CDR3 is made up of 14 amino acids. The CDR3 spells CASSQVGAGYEQYF. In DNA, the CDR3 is TGCGCCAGCAGCCAAGTTGGGGCCGGCTACGAGCAGTACTTC.

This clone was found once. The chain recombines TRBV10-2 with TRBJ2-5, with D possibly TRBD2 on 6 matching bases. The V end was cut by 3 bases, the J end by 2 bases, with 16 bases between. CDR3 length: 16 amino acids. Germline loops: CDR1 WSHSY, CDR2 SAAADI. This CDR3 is CASSDAGTSGQETQYF. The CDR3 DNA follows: TGCGCCAGCAGTGACGCCGGGACTTCGGGGCAAGAGACCCAGTACTTC.

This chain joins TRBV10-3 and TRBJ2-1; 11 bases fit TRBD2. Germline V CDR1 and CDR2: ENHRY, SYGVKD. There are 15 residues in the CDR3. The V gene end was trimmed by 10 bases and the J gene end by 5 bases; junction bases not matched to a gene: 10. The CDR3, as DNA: TGTGCCACATCCGCCGGGACTAGCGGCAACAATGAGCAGTTCTTC. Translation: CATSAGTSGNNEQFF.

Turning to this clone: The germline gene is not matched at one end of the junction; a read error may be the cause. The CDR3 DNA is TGCGCCGGCAGCCAAGGGACTGGGAAGAACACCGGGGAGCTGTTTTTT. It codes for CAGSQGTGKNTGELFF. This sequence joins TRBV4-3 and TRBJ2-2; a possible D gene is TRBD2 (6 bases). The CDR3 runs to 16 residues. The V gene's germline CDR1 is LGHNA and CDR2 YSLEER.

CDR3 DNA: TGTGCCAGCACCCCGGCGACAGTTACTGGGGCCAACGTCCTGACTTTC. Its translation: CASTPATVTGANVLTF. This chain connects TRBV28 to TRBJ2-6, with D possibly being TRBD1 (5 bases). V was trimmed by 7 bases and J by 2 bases, leaving 15 bases between them. The germline CDR1 and CDR2 sequences are MDHEN and SYDVKM. The CDR3 covers 16 residues.

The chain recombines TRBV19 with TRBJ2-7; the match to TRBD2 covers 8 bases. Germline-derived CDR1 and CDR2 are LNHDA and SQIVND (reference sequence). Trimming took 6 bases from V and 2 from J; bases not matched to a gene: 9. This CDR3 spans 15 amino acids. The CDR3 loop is CASSDAGGPPYEQYF. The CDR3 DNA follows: TGTGCCAGTAGCGATGCGGGAGGACCTCCCTACGAGCAGTACTTC.

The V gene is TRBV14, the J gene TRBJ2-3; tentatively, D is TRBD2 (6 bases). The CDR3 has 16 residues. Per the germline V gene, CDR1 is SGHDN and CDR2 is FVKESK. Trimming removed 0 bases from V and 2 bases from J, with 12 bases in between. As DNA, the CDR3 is TGTGCCAGCAGCCAAGAAGGTCGGGGGTACACAGATACGCAGTATTTT. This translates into CASSQEGRGYTDTQYF.